This T cell receptor beta chain stems from a study of T cell changes during pregnancy in multiple sclerosis. Germline CDR1 is SGHTA and CDR2 is FQGNSA. The CDR3 totals 14 residues. V lost 3 bases and J lost 5; bases outside the gene matches: 6. Method: immunoSEQ multiplex PCR; TCRdb's copy keeps in-frame clones and lacks some. The table has about 72,000 clones, about 89% seen once; the top ten hold 0.86%. This clonotype originated in a female donor with multiple sclerosis, enrolled in a pregnancy study. V is TRBV7-2 and J is TRBJ2-5, with 7 bases aligning to TRBD1. Sequencing used peripheral blood, obtained in the second trimester of pregnancy. The CDR3 loop is CASSFDRVLETQYF. CDR3 bases: TGTGCCAGCAGCTTTGACAGGGTGCTGGAGACCCAGTACTTC.